This T cell receptor (beta chain) is drawn from a study of cytomegalovirus exposure and HLA in healthy donors. The CDR3 spans 15 residues. V lost 5 bases and J lost 4, with 16 bases in between. Per germline, CDR1 SGHTA and CDR2 FQGNSA. It was with 60 Vbeta and 13 Jbeta primers that the PCR ran. Repertoires were generated with immunoSEQ multiplex PCR, while TCRdb's copy carries only in-frame clones and drops some. The sample gives over 100,000 clones, 70% to 75% of which show up once; about 7.3% is in the top ten. The source is a male donor in good health and CMV-seronegative. The sample was PBMCs. This rearrangement joins TRBV7-2 to TRBJ2-3; D gene ambiguous. DNA of the CDR3: TGTGCCAGCAGCCCCCAAGTTCGGGTGGCAGATACGCAGTATTTT. This gives the protein CASSPQVRVADTQYF.